Listed below are T cell receptor beta chains from one sample, sequenced in a study of blood T cell repertoires in COVID-19. Produced via immunoSEQ multiplex PCR; TCRdb's table is partial and in-frame only. The table has a few hundred thousand clones, 85% to 90% seen once. Sequenced sample: PBMCs or T cells enriched from blood (not recorded which). The origin of the receptors is a young woman with acute COVID-19. Both conserved end residues are part of each CDR3. Each record gives: J gene, V gene, clone size, CDR3 length, D gene, CDR3 protein, CDR3 DNA. A D gene is named only where the DNA matches it firmly. For some rows the clone size is stated as once, few or many, or as a class when expanded; others skip it.

J gene: TRBJ1-4; V gene: TRBV28; clone size: .; CDR3 length: 17; D gene: TRBD1; CDR3 protein: CASSSRSGDRGREKLFF; CDR3 DNA: TGTGCCAGCAGTTCTCGGTCTGGGGACAGGGGACGAGAAAAACTGTTTTTT
J gene: TRBJ2-7; V gene: TRBV7-3; clone size: once; CDR3 length: 13; D gene: TRBD1; CDR3 protein: CASSRDRTYEQYF; CDR3 DNA: TGTGCCAGCAGCCGGGACAGGACCTACGAGCAGTACTTC
J gene: TRBJ1-1; V gene: TRBV25-1; clone size: .; CDR3 length: 14; D gene: .; CDR3 protein: CASSESLRGGKAFF; CDR3 DNA: TGTGCCAGCAGTGAATCGCTCCGGGGGGGTAAGGCTTTCTTT
J gene: TRBJ1-2; V gene: TRBV7-3; clone size: .; CDR3 length: 13; D gene: .; CDR3 protein: CASPPPGVYGYTF; CDR3 DNA: TGTGCCAGCCCCCCCCCGGGGGTCTATGGCTACACCTTC
J gene: TRBJ2-1; V gene: TRBV4-3; clone size: .; CDR3 length: 16; D gene: TRBD2; CDR3 protein: CASRLGLAGEGNEQFF; CDR3 DNA: TGCGCCAGCAGACTGGGACTAGCGGGAGAAGGCAATGAGCAGTTCTTC
J gene: TRBJ2-7; V gene: TRBV3-1/TRBV3-2; clone size: .; CDR3 length: 14; D gene: TRBD2; CDR3 protein: CASTRSGRAYEQYF; CDR3 DNA: TGTGCCAGCACCCGAAGCGGGAGGGCCTACGAGCAGTACTTC
J gene: TRBJ2-3; V gene: TRBV15; clone size: .; CDR3 length: 15; D gene: .; CDR3 protein: CATSRDLYLTDTQYF; CDR3 DNA: TGTGCCACCAGCAGAGACCTTTATCTCACAGATACGCAGTATTTT
J gene: TRBJ2-7; V gene: TRBV7-9; clone size: .; CDR3 length: 12; D gene: .; CDR3 protein: CASSSTRFEQYF; CDR3 DNA: TGTGCCAGCAGCTCCACTAGATTCGAGCAGTACTTC
J gene: TRBJ2-1; V gene: TRBV5-1; clone size: .; CDR3 length: 15; D gene: TRBD2; CDR3 protein: CASSETSGSYNEQFF; CDR3 DNA: TGCGCCAGCAGCGAGACTAGCGGGAGTTACAATGAGCAGTTCTTC
J gene: TRBJ2-1; V gene: TRBV18; clone size: .; CDR3 length: 17; D gene: TRBD2; CDR3 protein: CASSPRVAGGPSNEQFF; CDR3 DNA: TGTGCCAGCTCACCACGGGTAGCGGGAGGGCCAAGCAATGAGCAGTTCTTC
J gene: TRBJ1-1; V gene: TRBV19; clone size: once; CDR3 length: 14; D gene: TRBD1; CDR3 protein: CASSGQGLGTEAFF; CDR3 DNA: TGTGCCAGTAGCGGACAGGGGCTAGGCACTGAAGCTTTCTTT
J gene: TRBJ2-1; V gene: TRBV19; clone size: once; CDR3 length: 17; D gene: TRBD2; CDR3 protein: CASSIAAPGLARGEQFF; CDR3 DNA: TGTGCCAGTAGTATAGCCGCGCCGGGACTAGCGAGGGGTGAGCAGTTCTTC
J gene: TRBJ1-2; V gene: TRBV27; clone size: .; CDR3 length: 13; D gene: TRBD1; CDR3 protein: CASSLGTGYGYTF; CDR3 DNA: TGTGCCAGCAGTCTCGGGACAGGATATGGCTACACCTTC
J gene: TRBJ1-2; V gene: TRBV11-2; clone size: once; CDR3 length: 16; D gene: TRBD1; CDR3 protein: CASSLEGGRQLYGYTF; CDR3 DNA: TGTGCCAGCAGCTTAGAAGGGGGCCGCCAACTTTATGGCTACACCTTC
J gene: TRBJ2-3; V gene: TRBV12-3/TRBV12-4; clone size: .; CDR3 length: 13; D gene: TRBD2; CDR3 protein: CASSGGRVDTQYF; CDR3 DNA: TGTGCCAGCAGTGGAGGGAGGGTAGATACGCAGTATTTT
J gene: TRBJ2-7; V gene: TRBV10-3; clone size: .; CDR3 length: 14; D gene: TRBD2; CDR3 protein: CAIGASGSRNEQYF; CDR3 DNA: TGTGCCATCGGTGCTAGCGGGAGTCGCAACGAGCAGTACTTC
J gene: TRBJ2-1; V gene: TRBV19; clone size: .; CDR3 length: 15; D gene: .; CDR3 protein: CASNDPGGGNNEQFF; CDR3 DNA: TGTGCCAGTAATGATCCGGGGGGCGGTAACAATGAGCAGTTCTTC
J gene: TRBJ2-2; V gene: TRBV5-4; clone size: .; CDR3 length: 15; D gene: .; CDR3 protein: CASSGGTVNTGELFF; CDR3 DNA: TGTGCCAGCAGCGGCGGGACAGTGAACACCGGGGAGCTGTTTTTT
J gene: TRBJ2-1; V gene: TRBV19; clone size: .; CDR3 length: 17; D gene: TRBD2; CDR3 protein: CASSPSLTSGIYNEQFF; CDR3 DNA: TGTGCCAGTTCTCCGTCCCTGACTAGCGGTATCTACAATGAGCAGTTCTTC
J gene: TRBJ2-3; V gene: TRBV7-8; clone size: .; CDR3 length: 17; D gene: .; CDR3 protein: CASSLVLGQPRTDTQYF; CDR3 DNA: TGTGCCAGCAGCTTAGTGCTAGGACAGCCTCGCACAGATACGCAGTATTTT
J gene: TRBJ1-1; V gene: TRBV5-1; clone size: once; CDR3 length: 15; D gene: TRBD1; CDR3 protein: CASSWETGANTEAFF; CDR3 DNA: TGCGCCAGCAGCTGGGAGACAGGGGCAAACACTGAAGCTTTCTTT
J gene: TRBJ2-1; V gene: TRBV4-2; clone size: .; CDR3 length: 17; D gene: .; CDR3 protein: CASSPLLGPSSYNEQFF; CDR3 DNA: TGTGCCAGCAGCCCGCTCCTGGGGCCGAGCTCCTACAATGAGCAGTTCTTC
J gene: TRBJ2-7; V gene: TRBV6-5; clone size: .; CDR3 length: 15; D gene: .; CDR3 protein: CASTRGGNPSYEQYF; CDR3 DNA: TGTGCCAGCACGAGAGGGGGAAACCCCTCCTACGAGCAGTACTTC
J gene: TRBJ1-4; V gene: TRBV28; clone size: .; CDR3 length: 13; D gene: .; CDR3 protein: CASKTGWLGKLFF; CDR3 DNA: TGTGCCAGTAAAACGGGGTGGTTGGGAAAACTGTTTTTT
J gene: TRBJ2-2; V gene: TRBV12-5; clone size: .; CDR3 length: 17; D gene: TRBD2; CDR3 protein: CASAPGTRGFRTGELFF; CDR3 DNA: TGTGCTAGTGCCCCGGGGACTAGAGGATTTCGAACCGGGGAGCTGTTTTTT
J gene: TRBJ1-1; V gene: TRBV25-1; clone size: .; CDR3 length: 16; D gene: .; CDR3 protein: CASSERRSLGRTEAFF; CDR3 DNA: TGTGCCAGCAGTGAAAGGAGGTCGCTCGGCCGCACTGAAGCTTTCTTT
J gene: TRBJ2-1; V gene: TRBV14; clone size: once; CDR3 length: 14; D gene: TRBD2; CDR3 protein: CASSQGTSGRWQFF; CDR3 DNA: TGTGCCAGCAGCCAAGGGACTAGCGGGAGATGGCAGTTCTTC
J gene: TRBJ2-3; V gene: TRBV20-1; clone size: .; CDR3 length: 18; D gene: TRBD2; CDR3 protein: CSASARGRAVGSTDTQYF; CDR3 DNA: TGCAGTGCTAGTGCGCGCGGGAGGGCCGTGGGTAGCACAGATACGCAGTATTTT
J gene: TRBJ2-7; V gene: TRBV5-1; clone size: .; CDR3 length: 14; D gene: TRBD1; CDR3 protein: CASSSGTGPYEQYF; CDR3 DNA: TGCGCCAGCAGCTCCGGGACAGGACCCTACGAGCAGTACTTC
J gene: TRBJ1-1; V gene: TRBV15; clone size: .; CDR3 length: 13; D gene: TRBD1; CDR3 protein: CATSDRGYTEAFF; CDR3 DNA: TGTGCCACTTCGGACAGGGGTTACACTGAAGCTTTCTTT
J gene: TRBJ1-1; V gene: TRBV13; clone size: once; CDR3 length: 15; D gene: TRBD1; CDR3 protein: CASTDEDRGGTEAFF; CDR3 DNA: TGTGCCAGCACTGACGAAGACAGGGGGGGAACTGAAGCTTTCTTT
J gene: TRBJ2-7; V gene: TRBV2; clone size: .; CDR3 length: 14; D gene: TRBD1; CDR3 protein: CASSEQGQGYEQYF; CDR3 DNA: TGTGCCAGCAGTGAGCAAGGACAGGGATACGAGCAGTACTTC
J gene: TRBJ2-7; V gene: TRBV19; clone size: .; CDR3 length: 14; D gene: .; CDR3 protein: CASRSHRQAGEQYF; CDR3 DNA: TGTGCCAGTAGATCCCATCGACAGGCTGGCGAGCAGTACTTC
J gene: TRBJ2-7; V gene: TRBV9; clone size: .; CDR3 length: 13; D gene: TRBD2; CDR3 protein: CASSVGEGYEQYF; CDR3 DNA: TGTGCCAGCAGCGTAGGGGAGGGATACGAGCAGTACTTC
J gene: TRBJ2-1; V gene: TRBV9; clone size: .; CDR3 length: 17; D gene: TRBD1; CDR3 protein: CASSVDARGLGDNEQFF; CDR3 DNA: TGTGCCAGCAGCGTAGACGCTAGGGGGCTGGGGGACAATGAGCAGTTCTTC
J gene: TRBJ1-4; V gene: TRBV9; clone size: .; CDR3 length: 12; D gene: .; CDR3 protein: CASRASDEKLFF; CDR3 DNA: TGTGCCAGCAGAGCCTCGGATGAAAAACTGTTTTTT
J gene: TRBJ2-3; V gene: TRBV5-1; clone size: once; CDR3 length: 15; D gene: TRBD1; CDR3 protein: CASSSGQGATDTQYF; CDR3 DNA: TGCGCCAGCAGCTCGGGACAGGGGGCCACAGATACGCAGTATTTT
J gene: TRBJ2-1; V gene: TRBV18; clone size: few; CDR3 length: 14; D gene: .; CDR3 protein: CASSPVQGIDEQFF; CDR3 DNA: TGTGCCAGCTCACCGGTTCAGGGTATCGATGAGCAGTTCTTC
J gene: TRBJ2-7; V gene: TRBV6-2/TRBV6-3; clone size: .; CDR3 length: 12; D gene: .; CDR3 protein: CASSLIRYEQYF; CDR3 DNA: TGTGCCAGCAGTTTGATCCGGTACGAGCAGTACTTC
J gene: TRBJ1-2; V gene: TRBV4-1; clone size: few; CDR3 length: 13; D gene: .; CDR3 protein: CASSQRDSYGYTF; CDR3 DNA: TGCGCCAGCAGCCAACGAGACAGCTATGGCTACACCTTC
J gene: TRBJ2-5; V gene: TRBV2; clone size: .; CDR3 length: 12; D gene: TRBD1; CDR3 protein: CASNQDRPTQYF; CDR3 DNA: TGTGCCAGCAACCAGGACAGGCCAACCCAGTACTTC
J gene: TRBJ2-7; V gene: TRBV4-3; clone size: .; CDR3 length: 16; D gene: TRBD2; CDR3 protein: CASSQDMGLAGREQYF; CDR3 DNA: TGCGCCAGCAGCCAAGACATGGGACTAGCGGGACGCGAGCAGTACTTC
J gene: TRBJ2-1; V gene: TRBV6-4; clone size: .; CDR3 length: 16; D gene: TRBD2; CDR3 protein: CASSDGETSSYNEQFF; CDR3 DNA: TGTGCCAGCAGTGACGGGGAGACTAGCTCGTACAATGAGCAGTTCTTC
J gene: TRBJ2-2; V gene: TRBV3-1/TRBV3-2; clone size: .; CDR3 length: 14; D gene: TRBD1; CDR3 protein: CASNIHRGAGELFF; CDR3 DNA: TGTGCCAGCAACATACACAGGGGAGCCGGGGAGCTGTTTTTT
J gene: TRBJ2-7; V gene: TRBV11-2; clone size: .; CDR3 length: 20; D gene: TRBD2; CDR3 protein: CASSLEGTSGRRILFGEQYF; CDR3 DNA: TGTGCCAGCAGCTTAGAGGGGACTAGCGGGAGAAGAATTTTGTTTGGGGAGCAGTACTTC
J gene: TRBJ2-7; V gene: TRBV5-4; clone size: .; CDR3 length: 15; D gene: TRBD2; CDR3 protein: CASSSLAGGLYEQYF; CDR3 DNA: TGTGCCAGCAGCTCACTAGCGGGAGGCCTATACGAGCAGTACTTC